The sequence of this T cell receptor beta chain was determined in a study of vaccination effects on CD4 cells after COVID-19. Study information: Each participant was given two doses of one vaccine (BNT162b2 or mRNA-1273).

Points on this clone: Antigen: not known.

After expansion with viral peptide pools in the ViraFEST assay, antigen-specific CD4+ T cells were sequenced. Cultured cells yielded isolated CD4+ T cells after roughly 11 days. Prior SARS-CoV-2 infection was absent in the vaccine recipients, as shown by negative nucleocapsid antibodies. Wells containing 1.5 million to 2.5 million PBMC each were cultured with 10 IU/ml IL-2 and 8 to 10 ug/ml peptides. Findings and caveats of the study: Pronounced clonal contraction occurred in clones induced by infection and by vaccine late after vaccination.

Assay: immunoSEQ multiplex PCR; the TCRdb copy retains only in-frame clones and omits some. The sample lists tens of thousands of clones, roughly 70% occurring once. This CDR3 has 14 residues. The germline V gene has CDR1 LNHDA and CDR2 SQIVND (reference sequence). V was cut by 3 bases and J by 2 bases, with 7 bases left in between. The chain employs TRBV19 and TRBJ2-2; D is unclear. The source of this sequence is a human donor who received a COVID-19 vaccine. Sequencing used CD4+ T cells from PBMCs cultured with SARS-CoV-2 spike peptides, obtained before COVID-19 vaccination. The CDR3 nucleotides are TGTGCCAGTAGTATTTCCCATAACACCGGGGAGCTGTTTTTT. This sequence encodes CASSISHNTGELFF.